Listed below are T cell receptor beta chains from one sample, sequenced in a study of radiation and T cells in renal cell carcinoma. TCRdb's copy holds only in-frame clones and misses some; the assay was immunoSEQ multiplex PCR. Here the sample spans 150,000 or so clones, about 87% being singletons. The input for sequencing was blood, taken from a patient whose treatment included radiotherapy and nephrectomy. Receptors were obtained from a woman in her forties or fifties with renal cell carcinoma. CDR3s include the opening cysteine and the closing phenylalanine or tryptophan. D genes are given only for firm matches.

V gene: TRBV6-5; J gene: TRBJ1-2; D gene: NA; CDR3 protein: CASSASQGLEDTF; CDR3 DNA: TGTGCCAGTTCCGCCAGTCAGGGGTTGGAAGACACCTTC
V gene: TRBV30; J gene: TRBJ1-2; D gene: TRBD1; CDR3 protein: CAWHTGTGDGYTF; CDR3 DNA: TGTGCCTGGCATACCGGGACAGGGGATGGCTACACCTTC
V gene: TRBV29-1; J gene: TRBJ1-1; D gene: TRBD1; CDR3 protein: CSEFRGTQAAFF; CDR3 DNA: TGCAGCGAATTCAGGGGGACCCAAGCAGCTTTCTTT
V gene: TRBV7-2; J gene: TRBJ1-1; D gene: NA; CDR3 protein: CASSLLPVGEAFF; CDR3 DNA: TGTGCCAGCAGCTTACTGCCTGTAGGTGAAGCTTTCTTT
V gene: TRBV2; J gene: TRBJ1-5; D gene: TRBD1; CDR3 protein: CASSSQGASGQPQHF; CDR3 DNA: TGTGCCAGCAGTTCACAGGGGGCCTCAGGTCAGCCCCAGCATTTT
V gene: TRBV4-2; J gene: TRBJ2-1; D gene: TRBD2; CDR3 protein: CASSQEAAGGPYNEQFF; CDR3 DNA: TGTGCCAGCAGCCAAGAAGCGGCGGGGGGACCCTACAATGAGCAGTTCTTC
V gene: TRBV11-2; J gene: TRBJ2-7; D gene: TRBD1; CDR3 protein: CASSLDAGTGITYEQYF; CDR3 DNA: TGTGCCAGCAGCTTAGATGCCGGGACAGGGATAACCTACGAGCAGTACTTC
V gene: TRBV6-5; J gene: TRBJ1-6; D gene: NA; CDR3 protein: CASSYSAARSNSPLHF; CDR3 DNA: TGTGCCAGCAGTTACTCGGCAGCCCGTTCGAATTCACCCCTCCACTTT
V gene: TRBV7-9; J gene: TRBJ1-5; D gene: NA; CDR3 protein: CASSLLGEGNQPQHF; CDR3 DNA: TGTGCCAGCAGCTTGTTAGGGGAGGGGAATCAGCCCCAGCATTTT
V gene: TRBV7-9; J gene: TRBJ1-1; D gene: NA; CDR3 protein: CASSQQENTEAFF; CDR3 DNA: TGTGCCAGCAGCCAACAGGAAAACACTGAAGCTTTCTTT
V gene: TRBV5-4; J gene: TRBJ1-6; D gene: NA; CDR3 protein: CASSLDGVNSPLHF; CDR3 DNA: TGTGCCAGCAGCTTGGACGGCGTTAATTCACCCCTCCACTTT
V gene: TRBV7-3; J gene: TRBJ2-1; D gene: NA; CDR3 protein: CASSLSYNEQFF; CDR3 DNA: TGTGCCAGCAGCTTAAGTTACAATGAGCAGTTCTTC
V gene: TRBV23-1; J gene: TRBJ2-7; D gene: TRBD1; CDR3 protein: CASSTSWTGYYEQYF; CDR3 DNA: TGCGCCAGCAGTACTAGTTGGACAGGGTACTACGAGCAGTACTTC
V gene: TRBV9; J gene: TRBJ2-3; D gene: NA; CDR3 protein: CASSVLASTDTQYF; CDR3 DNA: TGTGCCAGCAGCGTCCTAGCCTCCACAGATACGCAGTATTTT
V gene: TRBV19; J gene: TRBJ1-2; D gene: TRBD1; CDR3 protein: CASSMEGNRGRSYGYTF; CDR3 DNA: TGTGCCAGTAGTATGGAAGGTAACAGGGGGCGTAGCTATGGCTACACCTTC
V gene: TRBV7-7; J gene: TRBJ2-5; D gene: NA; CDR3 protein: CASSLGAGPQETQYF; CDR3 DNA: TGTGCTAGCAGCTTAGGGGCAGGACCCCAAGAGACCCAGTACTTC
V gene: TRBV5-1; J gene: TRBJ2-7; D gene: NA; CDR3 protein: CASSFRTSYEQYF; CDR3 DNA: TGCGCCAGCAGCTTCAGGACATCCTACGAGCAGTACTTC
V gene: TRBV6-1; J gene: TRBJ2-1; D gene: NA; CDR3 protein: CASSGPFTYNEQFF; CDR3 DNA: TGTGCCAGCAGTGGGCCCTTTACGTACAATGAGCAGTTCTTC